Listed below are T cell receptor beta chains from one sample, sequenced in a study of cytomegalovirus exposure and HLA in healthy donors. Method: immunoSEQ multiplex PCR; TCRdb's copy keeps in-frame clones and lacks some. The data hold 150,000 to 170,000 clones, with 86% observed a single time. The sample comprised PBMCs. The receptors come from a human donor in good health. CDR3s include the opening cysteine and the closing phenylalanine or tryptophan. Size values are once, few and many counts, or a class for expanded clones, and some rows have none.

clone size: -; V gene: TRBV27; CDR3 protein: CASRGVRDRVNEQYF
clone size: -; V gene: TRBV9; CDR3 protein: CASSRRGQGASNEQFF
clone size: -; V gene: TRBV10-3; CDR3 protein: CAISGESYNRGGTDTQYF
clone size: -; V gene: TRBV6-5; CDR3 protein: CASSYSRTGYNEQYF
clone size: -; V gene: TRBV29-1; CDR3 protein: CSGQNLNYEQYF
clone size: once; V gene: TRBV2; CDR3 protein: CASQENRVYEQYF
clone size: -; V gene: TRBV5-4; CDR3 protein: CASSHMTGGVSSDGYTF
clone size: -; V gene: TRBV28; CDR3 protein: CASSSLGQGGDQPQHF
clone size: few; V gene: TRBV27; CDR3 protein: CASSFGTGPSSGNTIYF
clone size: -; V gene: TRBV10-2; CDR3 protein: CASSETPSLSGRAAGQYF
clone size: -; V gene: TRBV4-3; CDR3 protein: CASSQDGGGGTEAFF
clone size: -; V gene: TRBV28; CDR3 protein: CASSLSDPETDTQYF
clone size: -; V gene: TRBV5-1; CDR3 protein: CASSLSFQRGWRQVDTQYF
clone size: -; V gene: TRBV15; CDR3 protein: CATSRETGMNTEAFF
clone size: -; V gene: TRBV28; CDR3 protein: CASSFSGGTQETQYF
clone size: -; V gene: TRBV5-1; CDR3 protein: CASRLAVENEQFF
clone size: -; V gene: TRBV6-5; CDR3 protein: CASGQVWETQYF
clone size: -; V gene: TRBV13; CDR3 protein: CASSFRSAGASGINEQFF
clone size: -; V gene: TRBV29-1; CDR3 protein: CSVEGGQGARYEQYF
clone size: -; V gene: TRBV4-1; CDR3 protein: CASSQTGSGANVLTF
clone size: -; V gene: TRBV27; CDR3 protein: CASSLWRTRFSYNEQFF
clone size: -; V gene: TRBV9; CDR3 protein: CASSSTGGPKYNEQFF
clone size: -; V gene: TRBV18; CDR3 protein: CASSGRGANTGELFF
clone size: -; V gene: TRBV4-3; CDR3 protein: CASSQGLAGDLAYEQYF